The rows below give T cell receptor beta chains drawn from one sample of a study of response to subunit inactivated influenza vaccine. In TCRdb, the RT-PCR reads were re-called with MiXCR into one record per CDR3 protein. The data show more than 150,000 distinct CDR3 sequences, with roughly 8.7% seen just once and roughly a tenth held by the top ten. The source was non-naive T cells sorted from PBMCs, collected on the day of vaccination. The receptors originated from a man aged 45-65 years who received an inactivated influenza vaccine. The CDR3 runs from the conserved cysteine through the conserved F or W. A D gene is named only where the DNA matches it firmly. Clone size is given for some rows only: seen once, a few or many times, or a class if the clone is expanded.

J gene,D gene,clone size,V gene,CDR3 protein,CDR3 DNA
TRBJ2-7,NA,NA,TRBV7-6,CASSLGSTVYEQYF,TGTGCCAGCAGCTTAGGTAGTACGGTCTACGAGCAGTACTTC
TRBJ2-7,TRBD2,NA,TRBV12-3/TRBV12-4,CASSLGLAGVEQYF,TGTGCCAGCAGTTTAGGCCTAGCGGGAGTCGAGCAGTACTTC
TRBJ2-6,TRBD2,many,TRBV10-3,CAIGTSGASSGANVLTF,TGTGCCATCGGGACTAGCGGAGCTTCCTCTGGGGCCAACGTCCTGACTTTC
TRBJ2-7,NA,many,TRBV28,CASRLRGTLSSYEQYF,TGTGCCAGCAGACTCCGGGGCACCCTGAGCTCCTACGAGCAGTACTTC
TRBJ2-5,NA,many,TRBV9,CASSPSPEETQYF,TGTGCCAGCAGCCCCAGCCCAGAAGAGACCCAGTACTTC
TRBJ1-4,NA,many,TRBV5-1,CASSLDNPREKLFF,TGCGCCAGCAGCTTGGATAACCCGCGTGAAAAACTGTTTTTT
TRBJ2-1,TRBD2,many,TRBV4-3,CASSLYQGTSGNEQFF,TGCGCCAGCAGCCTATATCAAGGGACTAGTGGCAATGAGCAGTTCTTC
TRBJ1-4,NA,many,TRBV24-1,CATPRYEVVATNEKLFF,TGTGCCACCCCAAGATACGAGGTAGTTGCAACTAATGAAAAACTGTTTTTT
TRBJ2-3,NA,many,TRBV6-1,CASLPRQGPTDTQYF,TGTGCCAGCTTACCACGGCAGGGACCCACAGATACGCAGTATTTT
TRBJ1-2,TRBD1,many,TRBV7-2,CASSLTGTVYGYTF,TGTGCCAGCAGCTTAACCGGGACAGTCTATGGCTACACCTTC
TRBJ1-1,NA,NA,TRBV15,CATSREGTLYTEAFF,TGTGCCACCAGCAGAGAGGGGACCCTGTACACTGAAGCTTTCTTT
TRBJ1-2,TRBD1,few,TRBV7-2,CASSSRDRGVGGYTF,TGTGCCAGCAGCTCCAGGGACAGGGGGGTTGGTGGCTACACCTTC
TRBJ2-1,TRBD1,many,TRBV25-1,CASSGGQDRGARYNEQFF,TGTGCCAGCAGTGGGGGGCAGGACAGGGGCGCGCGATACAATGAGCAGTTCTTC
TRBJ2-7,TRBD2,few,TRBV29-1,CSVVGRTRLGLFSYEQYF,TGCAGCGTTGTTGGCCGGACTAGGCTAGGGCTTTTCTCCTACGAGCAGTACTTC
TRBJ1-2,TRBD1,NA,TRBV18,CASSPPDRGGYTF,TGTGCCAGCTCACCACCAGACAGGGGCGGCTACACCTTC
TRBJ2-2,NA,NA,TRBV6-2/TRBV6-3,CASSYTGSNTGELFF,TGTGCCAGCAGTTACACAGGGTCTAACACCGGGGAGCTGTTTTTT
TRBJ2-7,TRBD1,many,TRBV5-1,CASSYDRADEQYF,TGCGCCAGCAGCTACGACAGGGCGGACGAGCAGTACTTC
TRBJ1-1,NA,few,TRBV3-1,CASSHRGGTEAFF,TGTGCCAGCAGCCATAGAGGCGGGACTGAAGCTTTCTTT
TRBJ2-7,NA,NA,TRBV12-3/TRBV12-4,CASSNGLEQYF,TGTGCCAGCAGTAACGGCCTCGAGCAGTACTTC
TRBJ2-2,NA,few,TRBV20-1,CSARGGSVVNTGELFF,TGCAGTGCTAGAGGGGGGAGCGTGGTGAACACCGGGGAGCTGTTTTTT
TRBJ1-5,NA,NA,TRBV2,CASMRDTNQPQHF,TGTGCCAGCATGCGGGACACCAATCAGCCCCAGCATTTT
TRBJ2-3,TRBD2,few,TRBV24-1,CATSDLGGVMDTDTQYF,TGTGCCACCAGTGATTTGGGGGGGGTGATGGACACAGATACGCAGTATTTT
TRBJ2-2,NA,few,TRBV20-1,CSARDVRTGELFF,TGCAGTGCTAGAGACGTCCGCACCGGGGAGCTGTTTTTT
TRBJ2-1,TRBD2,many,TRBV3-1,CASSQMLAGENEQFF,TGTGCCAGCAGCCAAATGTTAGCGGGGGAAAATGAGCAGTTCTTC
TRBJ2-1,NA,NA,TRBV7-2,CASSVSWRVSGNEQFF,TGTGCCAGCAGCGTCAGTTGGCGGGTTTCCGGAAATGAGCAGTTCTTC
TRBJ2-1,NA,few,TRBV20-1,CSALAETAYNEQFF,TGCAGCGCCCTCGCCGAGACAGCTTACAATGAGCAGTTCTTC
TRBJ2-7,TRBD1,NA,TRBV2,CASREATGHEQYF,TGTGCCAGCAGGGAAGCGACAGGGCACGAGCAGTACTTC
TRBJ1-1,NA,once,TRBV14,CASSQEIRRGKAFF,TGTGCCAGCAGCCAAGAAATCCGCCGGGGTAAAGCTTTCTTT
TRBJ2-7,TRBD1,few,TRBV20-1,CSAREGRGLYEQYF,TGCAGTGCTAGAGAAGGCAGGGGGCTCTACGAGCAGTACTTC
TRBJ2-1,TRBD2,many,TRBV4-2,CASSQAWGLAGGVQFF,TGTGCCAGCAGCCAAGCCTGGGGACTAGCCGGAGGGGTGCAGTTCTTC
TRBJ2-2,NA,many,TRBV7-9,CASSLDGSIPGELFF,TGTGCCAGCAGCTTAGATGGCTCAATCCCCGGGGAGCTGTTTTTT
TRBJ2-1,NA,NA,TRBV7-7,CASSLVGSTADEQFF,TGTGCCAGCAGCTTAGTCGGGAGTACTGCGGATGAGCAGTTCTTC
TRBJ2-1,NA,few,TRBV24-1,CATSDSAVPMSGTYNEQFF,TGTGCCACCAGTGATTCGGCGGTCCCTATGAGCGGGACATACAATGAGCAGTTCTTC
TRBJ2-1,NA,few,TRBV2,CASSEVALSSYNEQFF,TGTGCCAGCAGTGAAGTAGCGTTGAGCTCCTACAATGAGCAGTTCTTC
TRBJ2-3,NA,few,TRBV7-8,CASSLPISGDTQYF,TGTGCCAGCAGCTTACCTATCTCGGGGGATACGCAGTATTTT
TRBJ1-6,TRBD1,few,TRBV27,CASSDPTGGNSPLHF,TGTGCCAGCAGTGACCCGACAGGGGGGAATTCACCCCTCCACTTT
TRBJ2-3,NA,NA,TRBV3-1,CASSQDEKNTQYF,TGTGCCAGCAGCCAAGATGAGAAGAATACGCAGTATTTT
TRBJ2-5,NA,many,TRBV10-3,CAISEPRASRLTQYF,TGTGCCATCAGTGAGCCAAGGGCTAGCCGGTTGACCCAGTACTTC
TRBJ2-1,TRBD2,NA,TRBV14,CASSQAGGPNEQFF,TGTGCCAGCAGCCAAGCGGGGGGGCCTAATGAGCAGTTCTTC
TRBJ2-5,TRBD1,NA,TRBV11-2,CASSLGRGQETQYF,TGTGCCAGCAGCTTAGGCAGGGGGCAAGAGACCCAGTACTTC
TRBJ2-5,TRBD2,few,TRBV11-2,CASSLGAGGPGETQYF,TGTGCCAGCAGCTTAGGAGCGGGAGGGCCGGGAGAGACCCAGTACTTC
TRBJ2-5,TRBD1,few,TRBV5-4,CASSSTLQGWDQETQYF,TGTGCCAGCAGCTCTACCCTACAGGGGTGGGACCAAGAGACCCAGTACTTC
TRBJ1-1,NA,NA,TRBV19,CASRGWGVTEAFF,TGTGCCAGTAGGGGATGGGGCGTCACTGAAGCTTTCTTT
TRBJ2-5,TRBD1,few,TRBV6-2/TRBV6-3,CASSPGQGAPETQYF,TGTGCCAGCAGTCCCGGACAGGGGGCTCCAGAGACCCAGTACTTC
TRBJ2-2,TRBD2,few,TRBV12-3/TRBV12-4,CASSLGGVAGELFF,TGTGCCAGCAGTTTGGGGGGGGTCGCCGGGGAGCTGTTTTTT
TRBJ1-2,TRBD1,few,TRBV29-1,CSVERSTGVYGYTF,TGCAGCGTTGAACGGTCGACAGGGGTCTATGGCTACACCTTC
TRBJ1-4,TRBD1,few,TRBV7-8,CASRAGTVNEKLFF,TGTGCCAGCAGGGCCGGGACAGTGAATGAAAAACTGTTTTTT
TRBJ1-4,NA,many,TRBV5-1,CASSTGHIEKLFF,TGCGCCAGCAGCACGGGACATATTGAAAAACTGTTTTTT
TRBJ1-4,NA,NA,TRBV6-1,CASSSRGSGGKLFF,TGTGCCAGCAGCTCCAGGGGATCAGGCGGAAAACTGTTTTTT
TRBJ2-7,TRBD1,NA,TRBV20-1,CSAAGQGAHEQYF,TGCAGTGCCGCGGGACAGGGGGCCCACGAGCAGTACTTC
TRBJ2-1,TRBD2,many,TRBV28,CAARVPGGTSGGNEQFF,TGTGCCGCAAGGGTACCCGGGGGGACTAGCGGGGGGAATGAGCAGTTCTTC
TRBJ2-6,NA,few,TRBV27,CASSLRSGANVLTF,TGTGCCAGCAGTTTACGCTCTGGGGCCAACGTCCTGACTTTC
TRBJ2-1,NA,many,TRBV12-3/TRBV12-4,CASRSGTGSYNEQFF,TGTGCCAGCAGGTCCGGGACTGGCTCCTACAATGAGCAGTTCTTC